The entry below gives a single TCR beta chain sequence along with its context. The data belong to a study of blood T cell repertoires in COVID-19. Study-level information: Sites across the United States, Italy and Spain contributed samples from acute and convalescent COVID-19.

In germline, CDR1 is MGHRA, CDR2 YSYEKL. This CDR3 spans 18 amino acids. V lost 0 bases to trimming and J lost 10 bases; unmatched junction nucleotides: 18. Participants were aged about 18 to 95 years, lived in over 20 US areas, and enrolled virtually. Either two negative PCRs, clearance, or symptom resolution qualified Cohort 3 donors as recovered. In the study's own analysis: Cell counts per sample came from amplifying reference gene primers. The method was immunoSEQ multiplex PCR; TCRdb's version includes in-frame clones alone and lacks a portion of them. The DNA gave D and trimming, while V, J and clone size come from that table. This repertoire shows 200,000 to 250,000 clones, roughly four fifths found once; its top ten account for around 8.8%.

The V call is TRBV4-1, the J call TRBJ1-1, with TRBD1 matching 9 bases. This clonotype originated in a man between 40 and 49 years old who had recovered from COVID-19. Specimen: PBMCs or T cells enriched from blood (not recorded which). CDR3 sequence: CASSQEGGPGQGGWRAFF. The CDR3 DNA reads TGCGCCAGCAGCCAAGAGGGGGGGCCGGGACAGGGCGGGTGGAGAGCTTTCTTT.